One and the same sample provided the 21 T cell receptor beta chains below, sequenced in a study of control samples from healthy donors and cancer patients (dated by TCRdb to 2018 to 2020). The receptor library was made with the immunoSEQ multiplex PCR assay. TCRdb obtained this table from immuneACCESS and retained in-frame rearrangements with V and J assigned. These tables miss some clones; where compared with another copy, unresolved V genes account for less than half of the shortfall, and the remainder is unexplained. Here the sample has 150,000 or so clones; about 91% occur a single time. The top ten clones comprise 1.5% to 2% of the sample. The source material was blood. The source is a man aged 18 to 30 in good health.

The V and J genes are TRBV15 and TRBJ2-1; D may be TRBD2 (6 bases). CDR3 length: 12 amino acids. The V end lost 8 bases, the J end lost 4 bases, and 9 bases lay between the germline ends. CDR1 is LNHNV and CDR2 is YYDKDF in the germline V gene (reference sequence). The chain's CDR3 is CATGSGYNEQFF. In nucleotides, the CDR3 is TGTGCCACCGGTAGCGGTTACAATGAGCAGTTCTTC.

CDR3 sequence: CASSSTWGNTEAFF. The CDR3 DNA reads TGTGCCAGCAGTTCGACATGGGGGAACACTGAAGCTTTCTTT. V usage is TRBV6-5 and J usage is TRBJ1-1; D uncertain. Germline lookup yields CDR1 MNHEY and CDR2 SVGAGI. This CDR3 contains 14 residues. V was clipped by 4 bases and J by 1 base, with 10 bases between them.

This chain uses TRBV28 with TRBJ1-4, with no clear D. V lost 6 bases, J lost 0 bases, and 8 bases lay in between. CDR1 and CDR2 from the germline V gene are MDHEN and SYDVKM. The CDR3 has 14 amino acids. The chain's CDR3 is CASRSLATNEKLFF. Here the CDR3 DNA reads TGTGCCAGCAGAAGCCTTGCAACTAATGAAAAACTGTTTTTT.

The sample holds one count of this clone. The chain joins TRBV3-1 (or the pseudogene TRBV3-2) to TRBJ2-5, with 8 bases identical to TRBD2. Per germline, CDR1 LGHDT and CDR2 YNNKEL (reference sequence). This CDR3 is built from 16 residues. With V trimmed by 0 bases and J by 5 bases, 8 bases remained unmatched. CDR3 coding DNA: TGTGCCAGCAGCCAAGATATAACGGGGGGGCATGAGACCCAGTACTTC. It codes for CASSQDITGGHETQYF.

The V and J genes are TRBV5-8 and TRBJ2-2, with D possibly matching TRBD1 (6 bases). The V gene's germline CDR1 is SGHTS and CDR2 YDEGEE. This CDR3 comprises 16 residues. V lost 4 bases and J lost 4, with 17 bases in between. CDR3 residues: CASSGVGAQITGELFF. DNA of the CDR3: TGTGCCAGCAGCGGGGTGGGGGCGCAAATCACCGGGGAGCTGTTTTTT. The full variable domain, with the rest looked up from reference TRBV5-8 and TRBJ2-2, is EAGVTQSPTHLIKTRGQQATLRCSPISGHTSVYWYQQALGLGLQFLLWYDEGEERNRGNFPPRFSGRQFPNYSSELNVNALELEDSALYLCASSGVGAQITGELFFGEGSRLTVL.

As concerns this clone: This likely stems from a read error, as it lies one base from a far larger clone. CDR3 DNA sequence: TGTGCCAGCAGTTACACCTACGAGCAGTACTTC. Translated, it gives CASSYTYEQYF. This chain connects TRBV27 to TRBJ2-7; the D is unclear. The CDR3 runs to 11 residues. The germline gives CDR1 MNHEY, CDR2 SMNVEV (reference sequence). The germline V and J ends were trimmed by 4 bases and 2 bases, with 3 bases remaining between them.

CDR3 sequence (DNA): TGTGCCAGCTCACCATCCGGGGGGGAAGATACGCAGTATTTT. It codes for CASSPSGGEDTQYF. The V and J genes are TRBV18 and TRBJ2-3, with TRBD2 matching 8 bases. This CDR3 contains 14 residues. The V segment lost 2 bases and the J segment 5 bases; nucleotides outside the gene matches: 3. Germline assignment: CDR1 KGHSH and CDR2 LQKENI.

The rearrangement joins TRBV11-2 to TRBJ1-2, with D perhaps TRBD1 (6 bases). This CDR3 has 13 residues. Trimming pared 7 bases from V and 8 bases from J, leaving 17 bases between. The germline gives CDR1 SGHAT, CDR2 FQNNGV. The CDR3 loop reads CASTFNVGGGYTF. DNA of the CDR3: TGTGCCAGCACCTTTAACGTGGGGGGCGGCTACACCTTC.

The rearrangement links TRBV4-3 to TRBJ1-3; D not resolved. Germline V gives CDR1 LGHNA, CDR2 YSLEER. Trimming left V 0 bases short and J 1 base short, with 10 bases between. The CDR3 is 16 amino acids. CDR3 sequence (DNA): TGCGCCAGCAGCCAAGAACCAGGTTTGTCTGGAAACACCATATATTTT. Encoded protein: CASSQEPGLSGNTIYF.

This clone was recorded once. J is TRBJ1-4 and V is TRBV14, with a tentative D call TRBD1 (5 bases). The CDR3 is 17 amino acids. Germline V CDR1 and CDR2: SGHDN, FVKESK. Trimming removed 5 bases at V and 0 bases at J, with 16 bases between. CDR3 sequence: CASSSLGHLATNEKLFF. As DNA, the CDR3 is TGTGCCAGCAGCTCCTTAGGACACCTTGCAACTAATGAAAAACTGTTTTTT.

The chain uses TRBV18 and TRBJ1-5; D is undetermined. This CDR3 contains 17 residues. Germline CDR1 KGHSH, CDR2 LQKENI. Trimming took 3 bases from V and 2 from J, leaving 17 bases between them. The CDR3 sequence is CASSPTEGPVGNQPQHF. DNA of the CDR3: TGTGCCAGCTCACCTACGGAAGGGCCAGTGGGCAATCAGCCCCAGCATTTT. The full variable domain, its missing parts supplied by reference TRBV18 and TRBJ1-5, is NAGVMQNPRHLVRRRGQEARLRCSPMKGHSHVYWYRQLPEEGLKFMVYLQKENIIDESGMPKERFSAEFPKEGPSILRIQQVVRGDSAAYFCASSPTEGPVGNQPQHFGDGTRLSIL.

This clone was observed a handful of times. This chain connects TRBV28 to TRBJ2-1, with 7 bases fitting TRBD2. Trimming at V came to 3 bases and at J to 5 bases, leaving 4 bases not matched to a gene. The germline gives CDR1 MDHEN, CDR2 SYDVKM. The CDR3 covers 14 residues. This CDR3 is CASSLTSLNNEQFF. Here the CDR3 DNA reads TGTGCCAGCAGTTTGACTAGCCTAAACAATGAGCAGTTCTTC.

DNA for the CDR3: TGTGCCAGCAGTCCTCCGGGACACCTGAACACCGGGGAGCTGTTTTTT. Its protein is CASSPPGHLNTGELFF. This chain uses TRBV27 with TRBJ2-2; possibly TRBD1 for D (6 bases). Trimming left V 5 bases short and J 1 base short, with 14 bases between. Germline CDR1 and CDR2: MNHEY and SMNVEV (reference sequence). The length of the CDR3 is 16 residues.

The genes are TRBV19 and TRBJ2-1; the D gene is possibly TRBD2 (6 bases). The V and J ends lost 1 base and 4 bases respectively, with 8 bases between them. Germline CDR1 reads LNHDA; CDR2 reads SQIVND (reference sequence). This CDR3 has 14 amino acids. In DNA, the CDR3 is TGTGCCAGTAGTATAGGACTAGGGTACAATGAGCAGTTCTTC. Translated: CASSIGLGYNEQFF.

The chain has TRBV9 and TRBJ1-1, with TRBD1 as a possible D gene (5 bases). Germline CDR1 and CDR2: SGDLS and YYNGEE. Trimming stripped 0 bases from V and 1 base from J, with 16 bases between. The CDR3 has 17 residues. CDR3 sequence: CASSVVYRWGENTEAFF. In DNA, the CDR3 is TGTGCCAGCAGCGTAGTTTACAGGTGGGGGGAGAACACTGAAGCTTTCTTT.

The chain uses TRBV19 and TRBJ2-7, with TRBD1 matching over 7 bases. This CDR3 has 14 amino acids. The germline V gene encodes CDR1 LNHDA and CDR2 SQIVND (reference sequence). The V segment lost 5 bases and the J segment 3 bases; nucleotides outside the gene matches: 7. The DNA of the CDR3 is TGTGCCAGTAGTTCGGGACAGCTCCACTACGAGCAGTACTTC. This sequence encodes CASSSGQLHYEQYF.

The chain carries TRBV2 and TRBJ1-3; TRBD1 agrees at 8 bases. Trimming removed 6 bases from V and 4 bases from J; junction bases left unmatched: 11. Germline V CDR1 and CDR2: SNHLY, FYNNEI. This CDR3 spans 16 amino acids. CDR3 protein: CASREIQGVLGNTIYF. The CDR3 coding sequence is TGTGCCAGCAGAGAAATACAGGGGGTGTTAGGAAACACCATATATTTT.

Of note for this clone: A read error may produce the germline difference seen at one junction end. Written as DNA, the CDR3 is TGTGCCAGAAGATTGGGGGACACCGCCTTCGGGAATTCACCCCTCCACTTT. Translated, it gives CARRLGDTAFGNSPLHF. The chain combines TRBV5-3 with TRBJ1-6; maybe TRBD1 (6 bases). TRBV5-3 is an ORF, with its function uncertain. The CDR3 extends over 17 amino acids.

This chain links TRBV6-1 with TRBJ1-2; TRBD1 matches 9 bases. The CDR3 has 16 residues. After removal of 1 base from V and 4 bases from J, the junction contained 7 bases not matched to a gene. Germline V CDR1 and CDR2: MNHNS, SASEGT. CDR3 coding DNA: TGTGCCAGCAGTGAAGGGGACAGGGCCCTAGTCTATGGCTACACCTTC. It is translated as CASSEGDRALVYGYTF.

The V gene is TRBV4-2, the J gene TRBJ1-3; no clear D. Germline CDR1 reads LGHNA; CDR2 reads YNFKEQ. V was pared by 1 base and J by 4 bases, with 8 bases between. CDR3 length: 14 residues. CDR3 bases: TGTGCCAGCAGCCAAGCCGGGGTCGGAAACACCATATATTTT. This gives the protein CASSQAGVGNTIYF.

The chain couples TRBV9 to TRBJ2-3; possibly TRBD1 for D (6 bases). Germline V gene data show CDR1 as SGDLS and CDR2 as YYNGEE. This CDR3 contains 15 residues. V dropped 1 base and J dropped 1 base, with 10 bases sitting between them. The CDR3 is CASSVRQAGTDTQYF. CDR3 DNA sequence: TGTGCCAGCAGCGTAAGACAGGCGGGCACAGATACGCAGTATTTT.